Listed here are 21 T cell receptor beta chains from one sample, sequenced in a study of shared clonotypes between healthy human individuals. Only in-frame clones appear in the TCRdb table, and some are missing; sequencing was by immunoSEQ multiplex PCR. The sample shows 600,000 to 800,000 clones, roughly 72% of them seen only once. Source material: memory CD4+ T cells sorted from blood. Subset of the sample: CD45RA-negative fraction. The receptor set was obtained from a woman aged 30 to 39 in good health.

CDR3 nucleotides: TGTGCCAGCAGCCTCCCCACGCAGGGGGCGCGTGCCGGGGAGCTGTTTTTT. This codes for CASSLPTQGARAGELFF. The chain joins TRBV28 to TRBJ2-2, with 8 nucleotides matching TRBD1. CDR1 and CDR2 from the germline V gene are MDHEN and SYDVKM. The CDR3 spans 17 residues. V shed 6 bases and J 6 bases; nucleotides not matched to a gene: 15. Complete variable domain (other parts from reference TRBV28 and TRBJ2-2): DVKVTQSSRYLVKRTGEKVFLECVQDMDHENMFWYRQDPGLGLRLIYFSYDVKMKEKGDIPEGYSVSREKKERFSLILESASTNQTSMYLCASSLPTQGARAGELFFGEGSRLTVL.

The J gene is TRBJ2-5, the V gene TRBV19; 8 nucleotides line up with TRBD1. The last part of the DNA fits TRBJ2-7 better; the J call may be wrong. The CDR3 is 11 amino acids. Germline V gene sequence: CDR1 LNHDA, CDR2 SQIVND (reference sequence). CDR3 sequence (DNA): TGTGCCAGCGGACAGGGCTACGAGCAGTACTTC. This gives the protein CASGQGYEQYF.

This chain connects TRBV5-4 to TRBJ1-1; TRBD1 might be the D (5 bases). This CDR3 has 17 amino acids. The germline CDR1 and CDR2 sequences are SGHNT and YYREEE (reference sequence). With 5 bases removed from V and 0 bases from J, the gap between germline ends came to 20 bases. CDR3 DNA sequence: TGTGCCAGCAGTCCACTCCAGGGTTCAACAATGAACACTGAAGCTTTCTTT. Protein product: CASSPLQGSTMNTEAFF.

The chain employs TRBV5-6 and TRBJ1-1; D unresolved. Looked up from germline, CDR1 is SGHDT and CDR2 is YYEEEE. CDR3 size: 13 residues. The ends were cut back, 1 base at V and 7 bases at J, with 11 bases in the middle. CDR3 protein: CASSLIQAGEAFF. The DNA for the CDR3 is TGTGCCAGCAGCTTGATCCAGGCCGGTGAAGCTTTCTTT. Full variable domain (outside the CDR3, taken from reference TRBV5-6 and TRBJ1-1): DAGVTQSPTHLIKTRGQQVTLRCSPKSGHDTVSWYQQALGQGPQFIFQYYEEEERQRGNFPDRFSGHQFPNYSSELNVNALLLGDSALYLCASSLIQAGEAFFGQGTRLTVV.

The V call is TRBV29-1, the J call TRBJ2-5; tentatively, D is TRBD1 or TRBD2 (6 bases each). The germline gives CDR1 SQVTM, CDR2 ANQGSEA. The V gene lost 6 bases and the J gene lost 5 bases, with 16 bases spanning the gap. The CDR3 contains 13 residues. The DNA for the CDR3 is TGCAGCGTCCGCCCGACGGGGGCGGAGACCCAGTACTTC. Residues: CSVRPTGAETQYF.

The rearrangement links TRBV2 to TRBJ1-6; no clear D. Trimming removed 8 bases from V and 13 bases from J, with 12 bases in between. The CDR3 is made up of 11 amino acids. CDR1 and CDR2 from the germline V gene are SNHLY and FYNNEI. Written as DNA, the CDR3 is TGTGCCAGCCAACAAGATGCTCCCCTCCACTTT. It specifies CASQQDAPLHF.

Many counts were recorded for this clone. This chain connects TRBV2 to TRBJ2-3; 8 bases are a match to TRBD1. The CDR3 is 14 residues long. V shed 6 bases and J 3 bases; nucleotides not matched to a gene: 5. CDR1 and CDR2 from the germline V gene are SNHLY and FYNNEI. CDR3 sequence: CASRRTGLTDTQYF. The CDR3 nucleotides read TGTGCCAGCAGACGGACAGGGTTGACAGATACGCAGTATTTT.

Of note for this clone: Given a much more abundant clone one base away, this may be a read error. This sample also contains other DNA sequences that code for the same CDR3. The chain combines TRBV6-1 with TRBJ2-1; D is unresolved. Germline CDR1 MNHNS, CDR2 SASEGT. Trimming took off 5 bases at V and 4 bases at J, with 3 bases between the two ends. The CDR3 is 11 residues long. Here the CDR3 reads CASSQYNEQFF. CDR3 coding DNA: TGTGCCAGCAGTCAATACAATGAGCAGTTCTTC.

V gene TRBV15 combines with J gene TRBJ2-7; TRBD2 might be the D (5 bases). The CDR3 runs to 16 residues. V dropped 0 bases and J dropped 2 bases, with 14 bases sitting between them. The germline V gene has CDR1 LNHNV and CDR2 YYDKDF (reference sequence). As DNA, the CDR3 is TGTGCCACCAGCAGAGATCTCGGGGTACCACCCTACGAGCAGTACTTC. Translation gives CATSRDLGVPPYEQYF.

V gene TRBV15 combines with J gene TRBJ1-4, with D hard to call. V dropped 0 bases and J dropped 0 bases, with 8 bases sitting between them. Germline V gene data show CDR1 as LNHNV and CDR2 as YYDKDF (reference sequence). CDR3 length: 16 amino acids. The CDR3 nucleotides read TGTGCCACCAGCAGAGAAAAGAGGGCAACTAATGAAAAACTGTTTTTT. Translation gives CATSREKRATNEKLFF. Filled out from reference TRBV15 and TRBJ1-4, the complete variable domain reads DAMVIQNPRYQVTQFGKPVTLSCSQTLNHNVMYWYQQKSSQAPKLLFHYYDKDFNNEADTPDNFQSRRPNTSFCFLDIRSPGLGDTAMYLCATSREKRATNEKLFFGSGTQLSVL.

The rearrangement joins TRBV6-5 to TRBJ1-5, with D perhaps matching TRBD1 (6 bases). V lost 5 bases to trimming and J lost 4 bases, with 12 bases between them. The CDR3 totals 14 residues. Per the germline V gene, CDR1 is MNHEY and CDR2 is SVGAGI. The CDR3 bases are TGTGCCAGCAGTGTCGAACAGGGAAATCAGCCCCAGCATTTT. It yields the protein CASSVEQGNQPQHF.

V usage is TRBV28 and J usage is TRBJ2-7, with D tentatively TRBD2 (6 bases). CDR3 length equals 14 residues. V lost 9 bases and J lost 4, with 19 bases in between. CDR1 and CDR2 from the germline V gene are MDHEN and SYDVKM. The CDR3 sequence: CASSIGTVMYEQYF. The CDR3 DNA sequence: TGTGCCAGTTCTATCGGGACTGTCATGTACGAGCAGTACTTC. The complete variable domain, with remaining parts taken from reference TRBV28 and TRBJ2-7, reads DVKVTQSSRYLVKRTGEKVFLECVQDMDHENMFWYRQDPGLGLRLIYFSYDVKMKEKGDIPEGYSVSREKKERFSLILESASTNQTSMYLCASSIGTVMYEQYFGPGTRLTVT.

The chain employs TRBV5-1 and TRBJ2-3; D ambiguous. The CDR3 totals 14 residues. From germline, CDR1 is SGHRS and CDR2 YFSETQ. The V end was cut by 4 bases, the J end by 2 bases, with 11 bases between. CDR3 loop: CASSPDPPTDTQYF. Here the CDR3 DNA reads TGCGCCAGCAGCCCCGACCCACCCACAGATACGCAGTATTTT.

Concerning this clone itself: Other nucleotide sequences in the sample specify the same CDR3. J is TRBJ2-7 and V is TRBV11-2; 7 nucleotides agree with TRBD1. CDR1 and CDR2 (germline): SGHAT, FQNNGV. J was trimmed by 0 bases and V by 5 bases; bases with no gene match: 4. This CDR3 is 14 amino acids long. The CDR3 is CASSPRQGSYEQYF. The CDR3 nucleotides read TGTGCCAGCAGCCCTAGACAGGGCTCCTACGAGCAGTACTTC.

The chain links TRBV30 to TRBJ2-5, with D possibly matching TRBD1 (5 bases). Per germline, CDR1 GTSNPN and CDR2 SVGIG (reference sequence). This CDR3 has 13 amino acids. The V end lost 2 bases, the J end lost 5 bases, and 12 bases lay between the germline ends. In nucleotides, the CDR3 is TGTGCCTGGAGTATAGGGGCGAGGGAGACCCAGTACTTC. The encoded protein is CAWSIGARETQYF.

V and J are TRBV5-1 and TRBJ2-1; D unresolved. The CDR3 is 15 residues long. V lost 5 bases to trimming and J lost 0 bases, with 12 bases between them. Germline V gene data show CDR1 as SGHRS and CDR2 as YFSETQ. CDR3 nucleotides: TGCGCCAGCAGTTTTGACCCGAGCTCCTACAATGAGCAGTTCTTC. Amino acid sequence: CASSFDPSSYNEQFF.

This chain uses TRBV10-1 with TRBJ1-1; 9 nucleotides match TRBD1. J lost 6 bases, V lost 6 bases, and 5 bases had no gene match. Germline-derived CDR1 and CDR2 are WNHNN and SYGVQD (reference sequence). The CDR3 has 13 amino acids. The CDR3 nucleotides are TGCGCCAGCAGCCGGGACAGGGATGCTGAAGCTTTCTTT. It yields the protein CASSRDRDAEAFF.

This sequence joins TRBV2 and TRBJ2-4; no firm D call. Germline CDR1 is SNHLY and CDR2 is FYNNEI. CDR3 size: 13 residues. V lost 7 bases and J 1 base, leaving 8 bases between the germline ends. The DNA of the CDR3 is TGTGCCAGCAAGTCCGGTGCCAAAAACATTCAGTACTTC. It encodes CASKSGAKNIQYF.

V is TRBV19 and J is TRBJ1-5; no definite D call. V was pared by 1 base and J by 3 bases, with 10 bases between. Germline CDR1 LNHDA, CDR2 SQIVND (reference sequence). CDR3 size: 15 residues. The CDR3 loop is CASSIGAATNQPQHF. As DNA, the CDR3 is TGTGCCAGTAGTATAGGGGCAGCCACCAATCAGCCCCAGCATTTT.

The chain links TRBV28 to TRBJ1-3, with 7 bases aligning to TRBD1. The CDR3 is 12 residues long. Germline V gene data show CDR1 as MDHEN and CDR2 as SYDVKM. Unmatched junction bases numbered 5, after V lost 11 bases and J lost 4 bases. The CDR3 DNA reads TGTGCCTCCCAGGGGGGAGGAAACACCATATATTTT. As protein: CASQGGGNTIYF.

The chain employs TRBV6-1 and TRBJ1-1; 7 bases agree with TRBD1. V was clipped by 3 bases and J by 4 bases; unmatched bases: 8. The CDR3 runs 15 residues. CDR1 MNHNS and CDR2 SASEGT come from the germline V gene. In DNA form, the CDR3 reads TGTGCCAGCAGTGAGCACGTGACAGGGCGCACTGAAGCTTTCTTT. Amino acid sequence: CASSEHVTGRTEAFF.